These 2 T cell receptor beta chains were all obtained from the same sample, sequenced in a study of T cell responses to AZD1222 COVID-19 vaccine. Profiled with immunoSEQ multiplex PCR; TCRdb holds only in-frame clones, not every one. Here the sample spans fewer than 85,000 clones, 88% being singletons. Source: peripheral blood, taken 28 days after the second dose of the MenACWY control vaccine. The receptors shown here come from an adult who received the MenACWY meningococcal vaccine as a control.

The chain uses TRBV30 and TRBJ1-2, with D hard to call. The CDR3 covers 12 residues. With 3 bases removed from V and 7 bases from J, the gap between germline ends came to 12 bases. Germline CDR1 GTSNPN, CDR2 SVGIG (reference sequence). CDR3: CAWSVDPSGYTF. In nucleotides, the CDR3 is TGTGCCTGGAGCGTCGATCCATCTGGCTACACCTTC.

The rearrangement joins TRBV2 to TRBJ1-5; no firm D call. Germline V gene sequence: CDR1 SNHLY, CDR2 FYNNEI. The CDR3 is made up of 14 amino acids. The germline V and J ends were trimmed by 2 bases and 5 bases, with 10 bases remaining between them. DNA for the CDR3: TGTGCCAGCAGTGAAAACGGGTTTCATCAGCCCCAGCATTTT. Translation gives CASSENGFHQPQHF.